The 13 T cell receptor beta chains given below trace back to one sample, sequenced in a study of control samples from healthy donors and cancer patients. The method was immunoSEQ multiplex PCR; TCRdb's version includes in-frame clones alone and lacks a portion of them. The profile shows 70,000 to 100,000 clones, about 87% of them singletons. The sequenced material came from PBMCs. The receptors come from a woman aged 55-70 years with head and neck cancer.

For the CDR3, the DNA is TGTGCCAGCAGCTTAGAGATCCTAGCGGTCGGTGGGGATGAGCAGTTCTTC. As protein: CASSLEILAVGGDEQFF. The chain combines TRBV7-2 with TRBJ2-1; 7 bases are shared with TRBD2. Per germline, CDR1 SGHTA and CDR2 FQGNSA. The CDR3 loop spans 17 amino acids. V was pared by 1 base and J by 8 bases, with 14 bases of the junction left unmatched.

The chain combines TRBV18 with TRBJ2-1; TRBD2 matches at 12 bases. V gave up 1 base and J gave up 3 bases; unmatched junction bases: 10. Per the germline V gene, CDR1 is KGHSH and CDR2 is LQKENI. The CDR3 spans 19 residues. The CDR3 protein is CASSPRVASGREIYNEQFF. CDR3 coding DNA: TGTGCCAGCTCACCACGGGTCGCTAGCGGGAGGGAGATCTACAATGAGCAGTTCTTC.

The chain uses TRBV7-2 and TRBJ2-6, with D unclear. Trimming took 8 bases from V and 0 from J, leaving 5 bases between them. The V gene's germline CDR1 is SGHTA and CDR2 FQGNSA. The CDR3 consists of 13 residues. The CDR3 sequence: CASLISGANVLTF. CDR3 coding DNA: TGTGCCAGCCTGATCTCTGGGGCCAACGTCCTGACTTTC.

This clone was picked up a small number of times. The chain employs TRBV28 and TRBJ2-5; 7 bases fit TRBD1. Germline V gene data show CDR1 as MDHEN and CDR2 as SYDVKM. The J segment lost 5 bases and the V segment lost 8 bases, leaving 8 bases of the junction unmatched. This CDR3 has 13 amino acids. The CDR3, as DNA: TGTGCCAGCTACAGGGGTAGGACGGAGACCCAGTACTTC. This translates into CASYRGRTETQYF. The full variable domain, with the rest looked up from reference TRBV28 and TRBJ2-5, is DVKVTQSSRYLVKRTGEKVFLECVQDMDHENMFWYRQDPGLGLRLIYFSYDVKMKEKGDIPEGYSVSREKKERFSLILESASTNQTSMYLCASYRGRTETQYFGPGTRLLVL.

This clone was detected a few times. The J gene is TRBJ2-2, the V gene TRBV12-5; 8 positions agree with TRBD2. From germline, CDR1 is LGHNT and CDR2 FRNRAP. The CDR3 totals 18 residues. The trim removed 2 bases at V and 1 base at J, leaving 9 bases unmatched. The CDR3 DNA sequence: TGTGCTAGTGGTTTGAAGGGCCTGAGCGGGAGGAACACCGGGGAGCTGTTTTTT. It encodes CASGLKGLSGRNTGELFF.

V gene TRBV4-1 combines with J gene TRBJ2-4; 9 bases are shared with TRBD2. The CDR3 length is 17 residues. V shed 4 bases, J shed 5 bases, and the junction held 12 bases outside the gene matches. Germline CDR1 reads MGHRA; CDR2 reads YSYEKL. In DNA form, the CDR3 reads TGCGCCAGCAGCCGGGGACTAGCAGGATCACCCCAAAACATTCAGTACTTC. It is translated as CASSRGLAGSPQNIQYF.

The rearrangement uses TRBV6-5 and TRBJ2-2; TRBD2 aligns across 8 bases. Germline CDR1 MNHEY, CDR2 SVGAGI. V lost 6 bases to trimming and J lost 3 bases; unmatched junction nucleotides: 3. The CDR3 consists of 14 residues. CDR3 DNA: TGTGCCAGCAGCGGCGGGAGGTACACCGGGGAGCTGTTTTTT. The encoded protein is CASSGGRYTGELFF.

J is TRBJ2-6 and V is TRBV18; maybe TRBD1 (6 bases). The germline V gene encodes CDR1 KGHSH and CDR2 LQKENI. The CDR3 sequence is 18 residues long. The V end lost 6 bases, the J end lost 0 bases, and 18 bases lay between the germline ends. The CDR3 bases are TGTGCCAGCTCCCGCGTGGACAGCTCCACCTCTGGGGCCAACGTCCTGACTTTC. Translation gives CASSRVDSSTSGANVLTF.

This chain connects TRBV10-1 to TRBJ2-2; no definite D call. The germline V gene has CDR1 WNHNN and CDR2 SYGVQD (reference sequence). Trimming removed 8 bases from V and 4 bases from J, with 17 bases in between. The CDR3 covers 15 residues. The CDR3 DNA reads TGCGCCAGCTCATTGACTCGTACGAGCACCGGGGAGCTGTTTTTT. Protein product: CASSLTRTSTGELFF.

This clone came up a few times. This chain uses TRBV28 with TRBJ1-2, with D unclear. Per the germline V gene, CDR1 is MDHEN and CDR2 is SYDVKM. Trimming pared 1 base from V and 6 bases from J, leaving 3 bases between. CDR3 length: 11 amino acids. CDR3 nucleotide sequence: TGTGCCAGCAGTTTATTCAATGGCTACACCTTC. This sequence encodes CASSLFNGYTF.

This sequence joins TRBV6-6 and TRBJ2-5, with D tentatively TRBD2 (6 bases). The CDR3 runs to 13 residues. Germline V gene data show CDR1 as MNHNY and CDR2 as SVGAGI (reference sequence). The V end was cut by 2 bases, the J end by 5 bases, with 9 bases between. Here the CDR3 reads CASSYRGSETQYF. As DNA, the CDR3 is TGTGCCAGCAGTTACCGGGGGTCCGAGACCCAGTACTTC.

The chain has TRBV5-1 and TRBJ2-5; 8 nucleotides agree with TRBD1. This CDR3 contains 16 residues. Germline CDR1 reads SGHRS; CDR2 reads YFSETQ. Germline trimming cut 3 bases from V and 1 base from J; bases unmatched to any gene: 8. CDR3: CASSYRTGLSQETQYF. DNA of the CDR3: TGCGCCAGCAGCTACCGGACAGGGTTGAGCCAAGAGACCCAGTACTTC.

This sequence joins TRBV24-1 and TRBJ2-5, with D maybe TRBD2 (5 bases). Looked up from germline, CDR1 is KGHDR and CDR2 is SFDVKD. Trimming removed 2 bases from V and 5 bases from J, with 14 bases in between. The CDR3 has 15 residues. The CDR3, as DNA: TGTGCCACCAGTGATTGGAGGATGAGCGGTGAGACCCAGTACTTC. Translating it yields CATSDWRMSGETQYF.